The 32 T cell receptor beta chains in this list originate from one sample, sequenced in a study of CD4 and CD8 cells across lung adenocarcinoma regions. MiXCR was run by TCRdb on the PCR reads, yielding one entry per CDR3 protein. Of around 20,000 distinct CDR3 sequences listed, 46% are singletons. The sample consisted of CD4+ T cells from the margin of a lung tumor. These receptors all stem from a male donor with lung adenocarcinoma. The CD4 and CD8 labels of this study may be unreliable.

Sample share makes this clonotype medium-sized (0.01 to 0.1%). The chain employs TRBV6-1 and TRBJ2-7, with D tentatively TRBD1 (6 bases). Germline CDR1 and CDR2: MNHNS and SASEGT. Deletions cut 3 bases from V and 2 bases from J, with 14 bases between. The CDR3 is 15 residues long. DNA for the CDR3: TGTGCCAGCAGTGAGATGACAGGTGGAGCCTACGAGCAGTACTTC. Its translation is CASSEMTGGAYEQYF.

The V gene is TRBV4-1, the J gene TRBJ2-4; possibly TRBD1 or TRBD2 for D (6 bases each). The CDR3 length is 15 residues. Germline V gene lookup returns CDR1 MGHRA and CDR2 YSYEKL. The CDR3 nucleotides are TGCGGCGCGGGGCTCGGGGGCCGGGCCCAAGAGATTCAGTACTTC. It codes for CGAGLGGRAQEIQYF.

This clonotype was found many times. The genes are TRBV9 and TRBJ2-3; 7 nucleotides match TRBD2. The V and J ends lost 7 bases and 1 base, in that order; junction bases with no gene match: 6. Germline values: CDR1 SGDLS, CDR2 YYNGEE. The CDR3 is made up of 14 amino acids. CDR3 amino acids: CASGRGGGTDTQYF. CDR3 DNA sequence: TGTGCCAGCGGGAGGGGCGGGGGCACAGATACGCAGTATTTT.

This clonotype was seen just once. The chain uses TRBV10-3 and TRBJ2-1; D is perhaps TRBD2 (7 bases). The end of the DNA is better explained by TRBJ2-5, so the J call may be wrong. Germline values: CDR1 ENHRY, CDR2 SYGVKD. This CDR3 is 15 amino acids long. The CDR3 DNA reads as TGTGGCGCGGGGGACGGGGGCCGCGGGCAAGAGACCCAGTACTTC. Its protein is CGAGDGGRGQETQYF.

This clonotype was counted only a few times. The chain has TRBV28 and TRBJ2-3; D unresolved. The CDR3 sequence is 14 residues long. Germline V gene lookup returns CDR1 MDHEN and CDR2 SYDVKM. Trimming removed 4 bases at V and 5 bases at J, with 13 bases between. CDR3 nucleotides: TGTGCCAGCAGTTCCACCCGGGTGGGAGATACGCAGTATTTT. Translation: CASSSTRVGDTQYF.

The V call is TRBV10-2, the J call TRBJ2-4; tentatively, D is TRBD1 (5 bases). Germline values: CDR1 WSHSY, CDR2 SAAADI. This CDR3 region has 14 residues. The CDR3 here is CRSSALWGKDTQYF. The CDR3 nucleotides read TGCCGCAGCAGTGCACTGTGGGGCAAAGACACGCAGTACTTC.

This clonotype came up a few times. V gene TRBV3-1 combines with J gene TRBJ2-4; D may correspond to TRBD1 or TRBD2 (5 bases each). This CDR3 has 16 amino acids. Germline CDR1 and CDR2: LGHDT and YNNKEL (reference sequence). V shed 1 base and J shed 3 bases, with 13 bases lying between them. Here the CDR3 DNA reads TGTGCCAGCAGCCAAGCCTTCCGGGGCGGCAAAAACATTCAGTACTTC. Translating gives CASSQAFRGGKNIQYF.

This clonotype came up many times. The chain employs TRBV6-5 and TRBJ1-3, with no clear D. Trimming removed 4 bases at V and 3 bases at J, with 22 bases between. CDR3 size: 18 residues. Germline lookup yields CDR1 MNHEY and CDR2 SVGAGI. The CDR3 DNA reads as TGTGCCAGCAGTTCCCGATTTGTCCCAGTTTTATTTGGAAACACCATATATTTT. It specifies CASSSRFVPVLFGNTIYF.

The V gene is TRBV18, the J gene TRBJ2-4; TRBD1 might be the D (5 bases). The germline V and J ends were trimmed by 4 bases and 0 bases, with 10 bases remaining between them. The CDR3 loop spans 15 amino acids. CDR1 KGHSH and CDR2 LQKENI come from the germline V gene. CDR3 in amino acids: CASSRRQLAKNIQYF. In DNA form, the CDR3 reads TGTGCCAGCTCACGACGACAGCTAGCCAAAAACATTCAGTACTTC.

As to this clonotype: The junction departs from the called germline gene at one end, perhaps through a read error. The chain employs TRBV11-3 and TRBJ2-4; 8 bases line up with TRBD2. This CDR3 is 16 amino acids long. Per the germline V gene, CDR1 is SGHNT and CDR2 is YENEEA. The CDR3 spells CASSGGGSGDKDIQYF. The CDR3 nucleotides are TGTGCCAGCAGCGGAGGAGGTAGCGGGGACAAAGACATCCAGTACTTC. Based on the CDR3 plus reference TRBV11-3 and TRBJ2-4, the full variable domain is EAGVVQSPRYKIIEKKQPVAFWCNPISGHNTLYWYLQNLGQGPELLIRYENEEAVDDSQLPKDRFSAERLKGVDSTLKIQPAELGDSAVYLCASSGGGSGDKDIQYFGAGTRLSVL.

This clonotype showed up just a few times. The V and J genes are TRBV6-1 and TRBJ2-3, with 7 bases that match TRBD2. Germline V gene data show CDR1 as MNHNS and CDR2 as SASEGT. The CDR3 runs 14 residues. V shed 5 bases and J 2 bases; nucleotides not matched to a gene: 4. CDR3 coding DNA: TGTGCCAGCAGTCCTAGCGGAAACACAGATACGCAGTATTTT. Translation: CASSPSGNTDTQYF.

V gene TRBV5-1 combines with J gene TRBJ1-2, with D tentatively TRBD1 (5 bases). V lost 0 bases and J 3 bases, leaving 12 bases between the germline ends. In germline, CDR1 is SGHRS, CDR2 YFSETQ. The CDR3 totals 15 residues. The DNA for the CDR3 is TGCGCCAGCAGCTTGGGGGACGAGAACTACTATGGCTACACCTTC. It encodes CASSLGDENYYGYTF. The whole variable domain, filled in from reference TRBV5-1 and TRBJ1-2, reads KAGVTQTPRYLIKTRGQQVTLSCSPISGHRSVSWYQQTPGQGLQFLFEYFSETQRNKGNFPGRFSGRQFSNSRSEMNVSTLELGDSALYLCASSLGDENYYGYTFGSGTRLTVV.

At least ten counts were recorded for this clonotype. The CDR3 nucleotides are TGTGCCAGCAGTCCCGGGGCTAGCGGTTACAATGAGCAGTTCTTC. Translated: CASSPGASGYNEQFF. The chain employs TRBV27 and TRBJ2-1; 7 nucleotides match TRBD2. The germline V gene encodes CDR1 MNHEY and CDR2 SMNVEV (reference sequence). J lost 4 bases, V lost 5 bases, and 8 bases had no gene match. This CDR3 is 15 amino acids long.

This clonotype turned up a few times. This chain joins TRBV11-2 and TRBJ2-7; D call uncertain. Germline values: CDR1 SGHAT, CDR2 FQNNGV. Trimming pared 3 bases from V and 2 bases from J, leaving 8 bases between. The CDR3 extends over 13 amino acids. CDR3 nucleotides: TGTGCCAGCAGCTTGGCCGGAACCTACGAGCAGTACTTC. Amino acid sequence: CASSLAGTYEQYF.

As to this clonotype: The junction departs from the called germline gene at one end, perhaps through a read error. DNA for the CDR3: TGCGCCAGGGGGCTGGGAGCCAAAAACACTCAGTACTTC. Translation gives CARGLGAKNTQYF. The V call is TRBV6-1, the J call TRBJ2-4; 8 positions match TRBD1. The CDR3 loop spans 13 amino acids. The germline V gene has CDR1 MNHNS and CDR2 SASEGT.

V gene TRBV27 combines with J gene TRBJ2-5, with D tentatively TRBD2 (7 bases). The tail of the sequence fits TRBJ2-3 better, so the J call may be wrong. Germline-derived CDR1 and CDR2 are MNHEY and SMNVEV (reference sequence). The CDR3 totals 17 residues. In nucleotides, the CDR3 is TGTGCCTGCTGTCCTGGCCGCGGGGGCCGTGAGCAAGAGACCCAGTATTTT. Translating it yields CACCPGRGGREQETQYF.

Notes on this clonotype: Given a much more abundant clone one base away, this may be a read error. V gene TRBV24-1 combines with J gene TRBJ2-5; unclear D gene. The CDR3 runs 15 residues. The germline gives CDR1 KGHDR, CDR2 SFDVKD. V shed 3 bases and J shed 11 bases, with 21 bases lying between them. The DNA of the CDR3 is TGTGCCACCAGTGATCCCTCTTACTCGGGCAATGAGCAGTACTTC. Translating it yields CATSDPSYSGNEQYF.

The rearrangement joins TRBV10-3 to TRBJ2-1, with 12 bases identical to TRBD2. CDR1 is ENHRY and CDR2 is SYGVKD in the germline V gene. This CDR3 spans 14 amino acids. V was clipped by 10 bases and J by 10 bases; unmatched bases: 11. The CDR3 region is CATSTSGSADEQFF. In DNA, the CDR3 is TGTGCCACGTCGACTAGCGGGAGTGCAGACGAGCAGTTCTTC.

A remark on this clonotype: One end of the junction fails to match germline, which may point to a read error. This chain joins TRBV10-2 and TRBJ2-3, with a weak D call TRBD2 (6 bases). The J call may be faulty, since TRBJ2-7 better matches the DNA end. In germline, CDR1 is WSHSY, CDR2 SAAADI. The CDR3 covers 14 residues. The CDR3 reads CGSTGVAGKDTQYF. CDR3 DNA: TGCGGCAGCACGGGGGTGGCAGGGAAAGATACGCAGTACTTC.

The chain joins TRBV3-1 to TRBJ2-5; maybe TRBD2 (6 bases). Judging by the DNA end, TRBJ2-3 fits better; the J call may be wrong. The germline V gene encodes CDR1 LGHDT and CDR2 YNNKEL (reference sequence). The CDR3 runs to 14 residues. The CDR3 region is CASSQNSGGDTQYF. Here the CDR3 DNA reads TGTGCCAGCAGCCAAAATAGCGGCGGGGATACGCAGTATTTT.

This clonotype was found a few times. This chain connects TRBV6-5 to TRBJ2-3; 10 bases align to TRBD1. In germline, CDR1 is MNHEY, CDR2 SVGAGI. CDR3 length equals 15 residues. V trimming: 2 bases; J trimming: 3 bases; junction bases outside the gene matches: 2. CDR3 nucleotide sequence: TGTGCCAGCAGTTACGGGGACAGGGGAACAGATACGCAGTATTTT. Translated, it gives CASSYGDRGTDTQYF.

J is TRBJ2-6 and V is TRBV7-8, with D possibly being TRBD1 (5 bases). CDR1 is SGHVS and CDR2 is FQNEAQ in the germline V gene. The CDR3 consists of 16 residues. Trimming stripped 5 bases from V and 0 bases from J, with 11 bases between. The DNA of the CDR3 is TGTGCCAGCAGCACCCGACAGAGCTCTGGGGCCAACGTCCTGACTTTC. Encoded protein: CASSTRQSSGANVLTF.

The chain has TRBV6-1 and TRBJ2-2; TRBD2 might be the D (6 bases). This CDR3 spans 15 amino acids. Trimming removed 8 bases from V and 1 base from J, with 14 bases in between. Germline V gene lookup returns CDR1 MNHNS and CDR2 SASEGT. The CDR3 DNA reads as TGTGCCAGCGGGGGAGGCAGGGAGAACACCGGGGAGCTGTTTTTT. Translated, it gives CASGGGRENTGELFF.

This clonotype was seen repeatedly, ten times or more. The V call is TRBV6-1, the J call TRBJ2-3; tentative D call: TRBD2 (6 bases). Germline V lookup: CDR1 MNHNS, CDR2 SASEGT. CDR3 length equals 13 residues. V lost 4 bases and J 6 bases, leaving 11 bases between the germline ends. The CDR3 DNA reads TGTGCCAGCAGTGGTCGGAGGGCCGATACGCAGTATTTT. Residues: CASSGRRADTQYF.

The CDR3 nucleotides are TGTGCCAGCAACAAAAGGGGGGGGGAGACCCAGTACTTC. It yields the protein CASNKRGGETQYF. The V and J genes are TRBV6-1 and TRBJ2-5, with D perhaps TRBD2 (7 bases). This CDR3 has 13 amino acids. CDR1 and CDR2 from the germline V gene are MNHNS and SASEGT. V lost 7 bases and J lost 5, with 14 bases in between.

This clonotype was picked up a small number of times. The V call is TRBV6-1, the J call TRBJ2-1; no definite D call. V lost 6 bases to trimming and J lost 9 bases, with 12 bases between them. The germline V gene encodes CDR1 MNHNS and CDR2 SASEGT. This CDR3 has 12 amino acids. CDR3 loop: CASSSLRREQFF. The CDR3 DNA follows: TGTGCCAGCAGCTCCCTCAGGCGTGAGCAGTTCTTC.

This clonotype was detected only once. The rearrangement uses TRBV6-1 and TRBJ2-5, with 9 positions matching TRBD2. V lost 7 bases and J lost 11; bases outside the gene matches: 17. CDR1 and CDR2 from the germline V gene are MNHNS and SASEGT. The CDR3 sequence is 15 residues long. CDR3 protein: CASTGSGGRAREQYF. The CDR3, as DNA: TGTGCCAGCACCGGGTCTGGCGGGAGGGCGAGGGAGCAGTACTTC.

The V and J genes are TRBV28 and TRBJ2-2; TRBD2 might be the D (7 bases). The germline V gene encodes CDR1 MDHEN and CDR2 SYDVKM. The CDR3 is 14 residues long. The V end lost 3 bases, the J end lost 6 bases, and 11 bases lay between the germline ends. The CDR3 sequence is CASSFGGRPGELFF. DNA of the CDR3: TGTGCCAGCAGTTTCGGGGGGCGCCCCGGGGAGCTGTTTTTT.

This clonotype was seen many times. The rearrangement links TRBV6-5 to TRBJ2-7; TRBD1 or TRBD2 may be the D gene (6 bases each). Germline V gives CDR1 MNHEY, CDR2 SVGAGI. V dropped 0 bases and J dropped 4 bases, with 13 bases sitting between them. The CDR3 spans 15 residues. CDR3 nucleotides: TGTGCCAGCAGTTACTCGATTGGAGGGGGGTACGAGCAGTACTTC. It is translated as CASSYSIGGGYEQYF.

The V and J genes are TRBV27 and TRBJ2-1, with D uncertain. The DNA end is more similar to TRBJ2-5, so the J call may be wrong. Germline lookup yields CDR1 MNHEY and CDR2 SMNVEV (reference sequence). This CDR3 has 11 amino acids. CDR3 region: CASSYQETQYF. CDR3 DNA sequence: TGTGCCAGCAGTTATCAAGAGACCCAGTACTTC.

This rearrangement joins TRBV6-1 to TRBJ2-1; D remains unclear. The V end lost 6 bases, the J end lost 10 bases, and 10 bases lay between the germline ends. This CDR3 has 11 residues. CDR1 MNHNS and CDR2 SASEGT come from the germline V gene. DNA of the CDR3: TGTGCCAGCAGCGGTGCCTACGAGCAGTTCTTC. Its protein is CASSGAYEQFF.

In regard to this clonotype: A junction boundary mismatches the germline segment, possibly from a read error. CDR3 nucleotide sequence: TGTGCCAGCAGTGACCGACTGGGTGACACAGAGACGCAGTATTTT. Its translation is CASSDRLGDTETQYF. V gene TRBV6-4 combines with J gene TRBJ2-3; D gene ambiguous. Germline values: CDR1 MRHNA, CDR2 SNTAGT. CDR3 length equals 15 residues.